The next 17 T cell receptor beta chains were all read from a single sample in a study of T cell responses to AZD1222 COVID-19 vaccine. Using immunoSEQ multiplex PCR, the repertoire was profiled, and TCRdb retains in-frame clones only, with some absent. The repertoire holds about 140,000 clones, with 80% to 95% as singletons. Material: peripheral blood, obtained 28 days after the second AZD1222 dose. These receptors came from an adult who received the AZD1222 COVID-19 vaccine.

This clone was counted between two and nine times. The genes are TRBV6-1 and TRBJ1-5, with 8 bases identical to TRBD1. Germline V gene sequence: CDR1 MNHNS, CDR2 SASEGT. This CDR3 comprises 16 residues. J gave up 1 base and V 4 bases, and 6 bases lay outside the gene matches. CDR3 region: CASSARTGLSNQPQHF. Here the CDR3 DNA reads TGTGCCAGCAGTGCGCGGACAGGGCTGAGCAATCAGCCCCAGCATTTT.

CDR3 sequence: CASGPGTSGRYEQYF. In DNA, the CDR3 is TGTGCTAGTGGTCCCGGGACTAGCGGGCGGTACGAGCAGTACTTC. This chain connects TRBV12-5 to TRBJ2-7, with 12 bases that match TRBD2. This CDR3 spans 15 amino acids. The germline gives CDR1 LGHNT, CDR2 FRNRAP. The junction had 6 bases not matched to a gene; V was cut back by 5 bases and J by 4 bases. The variable domain in full, with the rest retrieved from reference TRBV12-5 and TRBJ2-7, is DARVTQTPRHKVTEMGQEVTMRCQPILGHNTVFWYRQTMMQGLELLAYFRNRAPLDDSGMPKDRFSAEMPDATLATLKIQPSEPRDSAVYFCASGPGTSGRYEQYFGPGTRLTVT.

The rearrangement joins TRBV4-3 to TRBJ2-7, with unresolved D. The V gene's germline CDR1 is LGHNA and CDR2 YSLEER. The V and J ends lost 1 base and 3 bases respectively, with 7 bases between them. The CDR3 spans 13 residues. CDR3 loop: CASSQGSYYEQYF. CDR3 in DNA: TGCGCCAGCAGCCAAGGGTCGTACTACGAGCAGTACTTC.

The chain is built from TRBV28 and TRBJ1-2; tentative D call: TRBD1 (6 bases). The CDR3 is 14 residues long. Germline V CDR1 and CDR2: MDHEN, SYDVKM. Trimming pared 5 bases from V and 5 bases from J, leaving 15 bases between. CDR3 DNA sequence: TGTGCCAGCAGTGCCGGGGGCCTGAGGTATGGCTACACCTTC. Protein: CASSAGGLRYGYTF.

The CDR3 reads CASSDRQAADYGYTF. Written as DNA, the CDR3 is TGTGCCAGCAGCGACCGACAGGCGGCTGACTATGGCTACACCTTC. The chain is built from TRBV11-2 and TRBJ1-2, with D possibly being TRBD1 (6 bases). The V and J ends lost 5 bases and 3 bases respectively, with 16 bases between them. The CDR3 loop spans 15 amino acids. CDR1 is SGHAT and CDR2 is FQNNGV in the germline V gene.

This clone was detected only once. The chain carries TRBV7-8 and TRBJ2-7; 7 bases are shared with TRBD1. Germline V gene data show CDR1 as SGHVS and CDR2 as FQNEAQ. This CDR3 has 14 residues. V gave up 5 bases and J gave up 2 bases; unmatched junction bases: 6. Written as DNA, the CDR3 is TGTGCCAGCAGCACAAGGGACAGAGCCTACGAGCAGTACTTC. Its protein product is CASSTRDRAYEQYF.

CDR3: CASSLQSNQYF. The CDR3 region has the DNA TGTGCCAGCAGTTTACAAAGTAATCAGTACTTC. The chain couples TRBV28 to TRBJ2-4; D ambiguous. This CDR3 comprises 11 residues. Germline CDR1 and CDR2: MDHEN and SYDVKM. Between the trimmed V and J ends, which lost 2 bases and 12 bases, there was a span of 8 bases.

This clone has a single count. CDR3 DNA sequence: TGTGCCAGCAGTTACTCGAAGGGAGGGGGCTCCGATCAGCCCCAGCATTTT. It translates to CASSYSKGGGSDQPQHF. The V and J genes are TRBV6-2 or TRBV6-3 and TRBJ1-5, with 7 bases lining up with TRBD1. Germline CDR1 reads MNHEY; CDR2 reads SVGEGT. The CDR3 is 17 residues long. V lost 0 bases to trimming and J lost 5 bases; unmatched junction nucleotides: 10.

CDR3 sequence (DNA): TGTGCCAGCAGCCCCGTAGACAGGACTGTCACTGAAGCTTTCTTT. This encodes CASSPVDRTVTEAFF. This chain uses TRBV7-9 with TRBJ1-1, with D possibly being TRBD1 (6 bases). This CDR3 has 15 residues. Per germline, CDR1 SEHNR and CDR2 FQNEAQ (reference sequence). Trimming took 5 bases from V and 4 from J, leaving 17 bases between them. Complete variable domain (other parts from reference TRBV7-9 and TRBJ1-1): DTGVSQNPRHKITKRGQNVTFRCDPISEHNRLYWYRQTLGQGPEFLTYFQNEAQLEKSRLLSDRFSAERPKGSFSTLEIQRTEQGDSAMYLCASSPVDRTVTEAFFGQGTRLTVV.

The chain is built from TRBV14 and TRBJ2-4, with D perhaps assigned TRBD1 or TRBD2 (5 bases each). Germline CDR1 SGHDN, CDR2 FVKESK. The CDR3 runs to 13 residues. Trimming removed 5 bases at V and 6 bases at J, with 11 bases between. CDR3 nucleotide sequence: TGTGCCAGCAGCACCGGTGGGGGAAACATTCAGTACTTC. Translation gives CASSTGGGNIQYF. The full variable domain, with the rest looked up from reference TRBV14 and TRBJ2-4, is EAGVTQFPSHSVIEKGQTVTLRCDPISGHDNLYWYRRVMGKEIKFLLHFVKESKQDESGMPNNRFLAERTGGTYSTLKVQPAELEDSGVYFCASSTGGGNIQYFGAGTRLSVL.

The CDR3, as DNA: TGTGCCAGCAGTGCGGACAGGGGGTACCAAGAGACCCAGTACTTC. This codes for CASSADRGYQETQYF. This chain joins TRBV27 and TRBJ2-5, with 10 bases aligning to TRBD1. After removal of 5 bases from V and 0 bases from J, the junction contained 3 bases not matched to a gene. Germline CDR1 MNHEY, CDR2 SMNVEV (reference sequence). The CDR3 is 15 residues long.

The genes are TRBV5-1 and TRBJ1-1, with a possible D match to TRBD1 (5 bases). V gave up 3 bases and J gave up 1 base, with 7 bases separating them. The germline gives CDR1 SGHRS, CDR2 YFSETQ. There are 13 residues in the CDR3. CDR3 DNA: TGCGCCAGCAGCTGGGACTGGAACACTGAAGCTTTCTTT. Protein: CASSWDWNTEAFF.

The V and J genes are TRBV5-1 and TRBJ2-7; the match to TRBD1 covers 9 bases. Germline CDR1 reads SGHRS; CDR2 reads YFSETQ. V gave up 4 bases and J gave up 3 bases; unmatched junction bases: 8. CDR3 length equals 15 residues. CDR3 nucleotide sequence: TGCGCCAGCAGCACCGCTGCGGGACAGGGCTACGAGCAGTACTTC. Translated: CASSTAAGQGYEQYF.

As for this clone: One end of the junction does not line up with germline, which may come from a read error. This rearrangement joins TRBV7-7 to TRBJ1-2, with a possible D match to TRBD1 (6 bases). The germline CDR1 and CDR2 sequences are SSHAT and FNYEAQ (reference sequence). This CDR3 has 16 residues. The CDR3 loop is CASSLGRAGVNYGYTF. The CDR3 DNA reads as TGTGCTAGCAGCTTAGGGAGGGCAGGGGTTAACTATGGCTACACCTTC.

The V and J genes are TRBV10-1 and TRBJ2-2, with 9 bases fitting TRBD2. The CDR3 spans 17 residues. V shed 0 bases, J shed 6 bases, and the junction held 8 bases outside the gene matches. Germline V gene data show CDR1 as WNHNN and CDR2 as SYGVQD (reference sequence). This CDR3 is CASSESAGGPSAGELFF. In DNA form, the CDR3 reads TGCGCCAGCAGTGAGTCGGCGGGAGGGCCCTCTGCCGGGGAGCTGTTTTTT.

The CDR3 nucleotides read TGCGCCAGCAGCCAAGAAGTGGCTAGCGGGAGCGGGACCCAGTACTTC. Protein product: CASSQEVASGSGTQYF. This chain joins TRBV4-1 and TRBJ2-5; 10 nucleotides line up with TRBD2. J was trimmed by 7 bases and V by 0 bases; bases with no gene match: 8. In germline, CDR1 is MGHRA, CDR2 YSYEKL. This CDR3 spans 16 amino acids.

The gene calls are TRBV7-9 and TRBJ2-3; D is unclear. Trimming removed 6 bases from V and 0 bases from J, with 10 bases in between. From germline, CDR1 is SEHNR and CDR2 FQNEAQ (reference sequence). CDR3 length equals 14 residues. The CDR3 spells CASSPFASTDTQYF. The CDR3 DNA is TGTGCCAGCAGTCCATTCGCAAGCACAGATACGCAGTATTTT.